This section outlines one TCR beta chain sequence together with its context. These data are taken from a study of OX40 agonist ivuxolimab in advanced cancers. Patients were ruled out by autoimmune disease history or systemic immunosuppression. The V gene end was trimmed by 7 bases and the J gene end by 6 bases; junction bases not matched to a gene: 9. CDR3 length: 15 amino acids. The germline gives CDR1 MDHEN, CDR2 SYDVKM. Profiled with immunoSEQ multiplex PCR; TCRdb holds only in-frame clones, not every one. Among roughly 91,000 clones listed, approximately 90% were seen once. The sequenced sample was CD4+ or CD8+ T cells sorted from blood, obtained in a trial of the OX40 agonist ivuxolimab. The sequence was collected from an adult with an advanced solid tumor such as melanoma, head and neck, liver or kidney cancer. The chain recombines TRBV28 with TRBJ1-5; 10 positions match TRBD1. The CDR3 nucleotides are TGTGCCAGCACCATCGGGACAGGGGACGCTCAGCCCCAGCATTTT. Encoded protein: CASTIGTGDAQPQHF.